A single sample is the source of the 26 T cell receptor beta chains below, sequenced in a study of cytotoxic CD8 clonotypes in ibrutinib-treated CLL. Using immunoSEQ multiplex PCR, the repertoire was profiled, and TCRdb retains in-frame clones only, with some absent. The profile covers 50,000 to 70,000 clones, with 50% to 65% appearing a single time and more than 20% taken by the ten largest. Specimen: PBMCs, collected at disease progression, from a patient treated with ibrutinib. These receptors originate from a human donor with chronic lymphocytic leukemia.

This clone appeared a few times. J is TRBJ2-7 and V is TRBV5-8; D unclear. Deletions cut 5 bases from V and 5 bases from J, with 17 bases between. The length of the CDR3 is 14 residues. In germline, CDR1 is SGHTS, CDR2 YDEGEE. The CDR3 loop reads CASRTSIQRHEQYF. In DNA form, the CDR3 reads TGTGCCAGCAGGACAAGCATTCAACGCCACGAGCAGTACTTC.

This rearrangement joins TRBV9 to TRBJ2-3; 12 bases line up with TRBD2. V lost 2 bases, J lost 0 bases, and 10 bases stayed unmatched. The germline gives CDR1 SGDLS, CDR2 YYNGEE. The length of the CDR3 is 19 residues. Here the CDR3 DNA reads TGTGCCAGCAGCGTTTTTCCCGGGACTAGCGGGCGAAGCACAGATACGCAGTATTTT. It is translated as CASSVFPGTSGRSTDTQYF.

J is TRBJ2-3 and V is TRBV9; D tentatively reads TRBD1 or TRBD2 (5 bases each). The CDR3 has 14 residues. Germline CDR1 SGDLS, CDR2 YYNGEE. V was trimmed by 3 bases and J by 1 base, leaving 9 bases between them. CDR3 nucleotide sequence: TGTGCCAGCAGCGCCCTGGGGGGCACAGATACGCAGTATTTT. Translating gives CASSALGGTDTQYF. Looking up the rest from reference TRBV9 and TRBJ2-3 gives the full variable domain: DSGVTQTPKHLITATGQRVTLRCSPRSGDLSVYWYQQSLDQGLQFLIQYYNGEERAKGNILERFSAQQFPDLHSELNLSSLELGDSALYFCASSALGGTDTQYFGPGTRLTVL.

The chain recombines TRBV27 with TRBJ1-2; D ambiguous. The CDR3 has 15 residues. Trimming took 2 bases from V and 4 from J, leaving 14 bases between them. Per the germline V gene, CDR1 is MNHEY and CDR2 is SMNVEV (reference sequence). The chain's CDR3 is CASSLKGDRGYGYTF. Here the CDR3 DNA reads TGTGCCAGCAGTTTAAAGGGAGATCGGGGCTATGGCTACACCTTC.

The sample holds one count of this clone. The gene calls are TRBV5-1 and TRBJ1-5, with D unclear. Germline V gene sequence: CDR1 SGHRS, CDR2 YFSETQ. Trimming pared 1 base from V and 0 bases from J, leaving 8 bases between. CDR3 length equals 15 residues. CDR3 nucleotide sequence: TGCGCCAGCAGCTTGAACGGGAATAGCAATCAGCCCCAGCATTTT. Translated: CASSLNGNSNQPQHF.

This clone was found once. This chain joins TRBV9 and TRBJ2-5; TRBD2 agrees at 10 bases. The CDR3 runs 15 residues. With V trimmed by 5 bases and J by 4 bases, 8 bases remained unmatched. From germline, CDR1 is SGDLS and CDR2 YYNGEE. The DNA of the CDR3 is TGTGCCAGCAGTGGAGCAGCGGGAGGGCGAGAGACCCAGTACTTC. This encodes CASSGAAGGRETQYF.

This chain connects TRBV29-1 to TRBJ2-1; D is unclear. Trimming pared 4 bases from V and 6 bases from J, leaving 13 bases between. There are 13 residues in the CDR3. Germline CDR1 SQVTM, CDR2 ANQGSEA. CDR3 sequence reads: CSVVVLVANEQFF. DNA of the CDR3: TGCAGCGTTGTGGTATTAGTCGCCAATGAGCAGTTCTTC.

A remark on this clone: The germline gene is not matched at one end of the junction; a read error may be the cause. The chain links TRBV27 to TRBJ2-7, with TRBD1 matching 7 bases. Germline CDR1 and CDR2: MNHEY and SMNVEV (reference sequence). The CDR3 extends over 15 amino acids. In DNA form, the CDR3 reads TGTGCCAGCAGTGTATCACAGGGGCAATCCTACGAGCAGTACTTC. Translated: CASSVSQGQSYEQYF.

The gene calls are TRBV7-2 and TRBJ2-3; no firm D call. Between the trimmed V and J ends, which lost 2 bases and 2 bases, there was a span of 8 bases. The CDR3 extends over 14 amino acids. Germline values: CDR1 SGHTA, CDR2 FQGNSA. CDR3 in DNA: TGTGCCAGCAGCTTAATTTTGGTCACAGATACGCAGTATTTT. Residues: CASSLILVTDTQYF.

V usage is TRBV29-1 and J usage is TRBJ1-4; D is possibly TRBD1 (6 bases). CDR1 is SQVTM, CDR2 ANQGSEA, per germline. Trimming removed 6 bases from V and 7 bases from J, with 18 bases in between. This CDR3 spans 14 amino acids. The CDR3 loop reads CSVSNGDTAEKLFF. The CDR3 DNA sequence: TGCAGCGTATCAAACGGGGACACAGCTGAAAAACTGTTTTTT.

This chain connects TRBV5-1 to TRBJ2-2; the match to TRBD2 covers 8 bases. Per germline, CDR1 SGHRS and CDR2 YFSETQ. V shed 7 bases and J 7 bases; nucleotides not matched to a gene: 12. CDR3 length: 15 amino acids. CDR3 coding DNA: TGCGCCAGCGAGGAAGCGGGAGCTGGTGGCGGGGAGCTGTTTTTT. Amino acid sequence: CASEEAGAGGGELFF.

This clone has more than one count but fewer than ten. The rearrangement links TRBV4-2 to TRBJ2-2, with TRBD1 as a possible D gene (5 bases). The CDR3 covers 17 residues. Trimming stripped 0 bases from V and 1 base from J, with 12 bases between. The germline CDR1 and CDR2 sequences are LGHNA and YNFKEQ. The CDR3 reads CASSQEFWQGNTGELFF. In DNA, the CDR3 is TGTGCCAGCAGCCAAGAGTTCTGGCAGGGGAACACCGGGGAGCTGTTTTTT.

The J gene is TRBJ2-7, the V gene TRBV28, with 7 bases fitting TRBD1. The CDR3 is 14 amino acids. Looked up from germline, CDR1 is MDHEN and CDR2 is SYDVKM. The V and J ends lost 5 bases and 6 bases, in that order; junction bases with no gene match: 10. DNA for the CDR3: TGTGCCAGCAGTCCCTCGACAGGGAATCCCGAGCAGTACTTC. Translating it yields CASSPSTGNPEQYF.

CDR3 nucleotide sequence: TGTGCCAGCAGATTAGCGGGGGGCAATGAGCAGTTCTTC. It yields the protein CASRLAGGNEQFF. The gene calls are TRBV6-6 and TRBJ2-1, with 10 nucleotides matching TRBD2. This CDR3 is built from 13 residues. V gave up 6 bases and J gave up 6 bases; unmatched junction bases: 2. Germline assignment: CDR1 MNHNY and CDR2 SVGAGI (reference sequence).

This chain connects TRBV15 to TRBJ1-2; 9 bases line up with TRBD1. Germline trimming cut 2 bases from V and 8 bases from J; bases unmatched to any gene: 6. Germline CDR1 and CDR2: LNHNV and YYDKDF (reference sequence). This CDR3 contains 14 residues. The CDR3 is CATSRYRGPGGYTF. CDR3 nucleotide sequence: TGTGCCACCAGCAGATACAGGGGGCCAGGAGGCTACACCTTC.

The V gene is TRBV28, the J gene TRBJ2-1; 7 bases line up with TRBD2. Germline CDR1 reads MDHEN; CDR2 reads SYDVKM. This CDR3 has 18 amino acids. V gave up 5 bases and J gave up 6 bases; unmatched junction bases: 19. CDR3 nucleotides: TGTGCCAGCAGTCGAAGCCCTGTGGGAGGGGAACTAGGCAATGAGCAGTTCTTC. This gives the protein CASSRSPVGGELGNEQFF.

V is TRBV4-3 and J is TRBJ2-1, with 7 positions matching TRBD2. This CDR3 is 16 amino acids long. The trim removed 1 base at V and 0 bases at J, leaving 3 bases unmatched. Looked up from germline, CDR1 is LGHNA and CDR2 is YSLEER. The CDR3 nucleotides read TGCGCCAGCAGCCAAGCGGGCGGGAGCTCCTACAATGAGCAGTTCTTC. The encoded protein is CASSQAGGSSYNEQFF.

The chain combines TRBV7-8 with TRBJ2-3; the D is unclear. V lost 4 bases, J lost 3 bases, and 8 bases lay in between. Germline CDR1 reads SGHVS; CDR2 reads FQNEAQ. This CDR3 region has 13 residues. The CDR3 bases are TGTGCCAGCAGCTCACACAGAACAGATACGCAGTATTTT. It specifies CASSSHRTDTQYF.

The chain has TRBV21-1 and TRBJ1-5; the D call TRBD1 from the table was never checked on the DNA. TRBV21-1 is a listed pseudogene. The CDR3 is 17 residues long. The CDR3 DNA sequence: TGTGCCAGCAGCAAAAAGGACAGGGCAGGGAGCAATCAGCCCCAGCATTTT. This codes for CASSKKDRAGSNQPQHF.

This clone was counted only a few times. The chain is built from TRBV19 and TRBJ2-2; TRBD1 matches 8 bases. This CDR3 is 14 amino acids long. Germline V gives CDR1 LNHDA, CDR2 SQIVND (reference sequence). J was trimmed by 6 bases and V by 5 bases; bases with no gene match: 5. The CDR3 here is CASSLTGDSGELFF. The CDR3, as DNA: TGTGCCAGTAGTCTGACAGGGGATTCCGGGGAGCTGTTTTTT.

The chain employs TRBV11-2 and TRBJ2-7; D ambiguous. The CDR3 spans 11 residues. Trimming shortened V by 2 bases and J by 7 bases, and 6 bases separated the two germline ends. Germline lookup yields CDR1 SGHAT and CDR2 FQNNGV. For the CDR3, the DNA is TGTGCCAGCAGCTTATCAACAGAGCAGTACTTC. This encodes CASSLSTEQYF.

V is TRBV2 and J is TRBJ1-2, with 12 bases matching TRBD1. V gave up 6 bases and J gave up 3 bases; unmatched junction bases: 2. Germline CDR1 reads SNHLY; CDR2 reads FYNNEI. The CDR3 totals 14 residues. CDR3 in amino acids: CASRRDRGHYGYTF. The CDR3 coding sequence is TGTGCCAGCAGACGGGACAGGGGGCACTATGGCTACACCTTC.

The chain carries TRBV4-2 and TRBJ2-3, with TRBD2 matching over 7 bases. V lost 0 bases to trimming and J lost 7 bases; unmatched junction nucleotides: 16. CDR3 length equals 18 residues. Germline V lookup: CDR1 LGHNA, CDR2 YNFKEQ. CDR3 sequence: CASSQDLGAWDYPYTQYF. For the CDR3, the DNA is TGTGCCAGCAGCCAAGATCTTGGAGCTTGGGACTACCCCTATACGCAGTATTTT.

The V call is TRBV5-5, the J call TRBJ2-1; D could derive from TRBD1 or TRBD2 (6 bases each). Germline V gives CDR1 SGHKS, CDR2 YYEKEE (reference sequence). The ends were cut back, 0 bases at V and 2 bases at J, with 9 bases in the middle. The CDR3 has 15 amino acids. The CDR3 spells CASSLEGGTYNEQFF. The CDR3 nucleotides are TGTGCCAGCAGCTTGGAGGGGGGCACCTACAATGAGCAGTTCTTC.

This rearrangement joins TRBV25-1 to TRBJ1-4; no definite D call. V gave up 2 bases and J gave up 5 bases, with 9 bases separating them. In germline, CDR1 is MGHDK, CDR2 SYGVNS. The CDR3 runs to 14 residues. In nucleotides, the CDR3 is TGTGCCAGCAGTGAAAGTGGGCAGAATGAAAAACTGTTTTTT. Translating gives CASSESGQNEKLFF.

The rearrangement joins TRBV5-1 to TRBJ2-3, with TRBD2 identical over 14 bases. Germline CDR1 is SGHRS and CDR2 is YFSETQ. Trimming took 4 bases from V and 6 from J; bases not matched to a gene: 7. CDR3 length: 16 amino acids. The chain's CDR3 is CASSKGLAGGFDTQYF. The CDR3 coding sequence is TGCGCCAGCAGCAAAGGACTAGCGGGGGGCTTCGATACGCAGTATTTT.